This is a list of T cell receptor beta chains from one sample in a study of T-cell reconstitution after alpha-beta-depleted transplantation in children. From the PCR reads, TCRdb called clonotypes with MiXCR, one entry per CDR3 protein. Of approximately 350,000 distinct CDR3 sequences detected, approximately 10% appear once; the ten largest clones hold approximately 2.3%. The starting material was PBMCs from the stem cell graft donor, obtained from the stem cell graft. The receptors derive from a human donor who donated a stem cell graft to a child with acute lymphoblastic leukemia. CDR3s include the opening cysteine and the closing phenylalanine or tryptophan. Fields, in order: clone size, D gene, V gene, J gene, CDR3 DNA, CDR3 protein. The D gene is left open where the match is weak. Clone size, where shown, is once, few, many, or a class for clones that have expanded.

size: NA
D: TRBD1
V: TRBV28
J: TRBJ2-3
DNA: TGTGCCAGCGCTAGACAGGGGATTAGAGATACGCAGTATTTT
CDR3: CASARQGIRDTQYF

size: NA
D: NA
V: TRBV4-1
J: TRBJ2-1
DNA: TGCGCCAGCAGCCAAGCCCTGTCCGGGAGCTCCTACAATGAGCAGTTCTTC
CDR3: CASSQALSGSSYNEQFF

size: few
D: NA
V: TRBV20-1
J: TRBJ2-7
DNA: TGCAGTGCTCAGACCCCGGGACGCCGTATCGTATACGAGCAGTACTTC
CDR3: CSAQTPGRRIVYEQYF

size: NA
D: NA
V: TRBV27
J: TRBJ2-1
DNA: TGTGCCAGCAGCTCAGATTGGGCTAGCGTTCAGTTCTTC
CDR3: CASSSDWASVQFF

size: NA
D: TRBD2
V: TRBV20-1
J: TRBJ2-1
DNA: TGCAGTGCTAGAATACACGCGGGAGGACTCTACAATGAGCAGTTCTTC
CDR3: CSARIHAGGLYNEQFF

size: NA
D: NA
V: TRBV15
J: TRBJ2-5
DNA: TGTGCCACCAGCAGAGAGTATCAAGAGACCCAGTACTTC
CDR3: CATSREYQETQYF

size: NA
D: TRBD1
V: TRBV20-1
J: TRBJ2-7
DNA: TGCAGTGCCTCGTTGGGACAGGGGTACGAGCAGTACTTC
CDR3: CSASLGQGYEQYF

size: NA
D: NA
V: TRBV18
J: TRBJ1-5
DNA: TGTGCCAGCTCACCCCAGGTTATCAGCAATCAGCCCCAGCATTTT
CDR3: CASSPQVISNQPQHF

size: NA
D: TRBD2
V: TRBV11-2
J: TRBJ2-1
DNA: TGTGCCAGCAGCCCGTGGACTAGCGGGAGGGCCGGTCCCTGGGGTGAGCAGTTCTTC
CDR3: CASSPWTSGRAGPWGEQFF

size: NA
D: NA
V: TRBV12-3/TRBV12-4
J: TRBJ2-1
DNA: TGTGCCAGCAAGCCCGGTATCTACAATGAGCAGTTCTTC
CDR3: CASKPGIYNEQFF

size: many
D: NA
V: TRBV12-3/TRBV12-4
J: TRBJ2-1
DNA: TGTGCCAGCAGTTTATATATGTCAGATCCAGCTACTCTCCGGGTGTTCTTC
CDR3: CASSLYMSDPATLRVFF

size: NA
D: NA
V: TRBV7-9
J: TRBJ2-5
DNA: TGTGCCAGCAGCTTAGTCGGACCGGACGGCCAAGAGACCCAGTACTTC
CDR3: CASSLVGPDGQETQYF

size: NA
D: NA
V: TRBV7-9
J: TRBJ2-7
DNA: TGTGCCAGCACCCGGGTTGCGGAGAGCCTCTACGAGCAGTACTTC
CDR3: CASTRVAESLYEQYF

size: few
D: NA
V: TRBV11-2
J: TRBJ2-1
DNA: TGTGCCAGCACCCGAATCAGCTCCTACAATGAGCAGTTCTTC
CDR3: CASTRISSYNEQFF

size: NA
D: NA
V: TRBV9
J: TRBJ2-6
DNA: TGTGCCAGCAGCTCCAATAAGGACCAGGGGACTGATGACGTCCTGACTTTC
CDR3: CASSSNKDQGTDDVLTF

size: NA
D: NA
V: TRBV5-1
J: TRBJ2-3
DNA: TGCGCCAGCAGCCTGTGGGGGGAGACAGATACGCAGTATTTT
CDR3: CASSLWGETDTQYF

size: NA
D: TRBD2
V: TRBV12-3/TRBV12-4
J: TRBJ2-3
DNA: TGTGCCAGCACTTCGGATGGGACTACAGAATTCACAGATACGCAGTATTTT
CDR3: CASTSDGTTEFTDTQYF

size: few
D: NA
V: TRBV15
J: TRBJ2-1
DNA: TGTGCCACCAGACCCCCGGGTAGGTTAGCCGCTGAGCAGTTCTTC
CDR3: CATRPPGRLAAEQFF

size: many
D: NA
V: TRBV30
J: TRBJ2-3
DNA: TGTGCCTCCCGGACGGCATGGGACACAGATACGCAGTATTTT
CDR3: CASRTAWDTDTQYF

size: NA
D: TRBD2
V: TRBV7-2
J: TRBJ2-1
DNA: TGTGCCAGCAGCCGCACTAGCGGGGGCTCCTACAATGAGCAGTTCTTC
CDR3: CASSRTSGGSYNEQFF

size: few
D: NA
V: TRBV5-5
J: TRBJ2-1
DNA: TGTGCCAGCAGCAGTAGTGTCCATGAGCAGTTCTTC
CDR3: CASSSSVHEQFF

size: few
D: NA
V: TRBV20-1
J: TRBJ2-2
DNA: TGCAGTGGGAGCCTGAACACCGGGGAGCTGTTTTTT
CDR3: CSGSLNTGELFF

size: few
D: TRBD1
V: TRBV29-1
J: TRBJ1-1
DNA: TGCAGCGCAACGACAGGGGGGAACACTGAAGCTTTCTTT
CDR3: CSATTGGNTEAFF

size: NA
D: TRBD1
V: TRBV4-3
J: TRBJ2-6
DNA: TGCGCCAGCAGCCAGATTAATCAGGGGGCCGCTGGGGCCAACGGCCTGACTTTC
CDR3: CASSQINQGAAGANGLTF

size: NA
D: NA
V: TRBV7-9
J: TRBJ2-5
DNA: TGTGCCAGCAGCCATCAAAGACAAGAGACCCAGTACTTC
CDR3: CASSHQRQETQYF

size: few
D: TRBD2
V: TRBV6-2/TRBV6-3
J: TRBJ2-7
DNA: TGTGCCAGCACCCGAGCGGGAGGAAGCGAGCAGTACTTC
CDR3: CASTRAGGSEQYF

size: NA
D: NA
V: TRBV12-3/TRBV12-4
J: TRBJ1-3
DNA: TGTGCCAGCAGTTTAGGGGGACACCCTGGAAACACCATATATTTT
CDR3: CASSLGGHPGNTIYF

size: many
D: TRBD1
V: TRBV29-1
J: TRBJ2-3
DNA: TGCAGCGCATCCGGGACAGCCATCAGCACAGATACGCAGTATTTT
CDR3: CSASGTAISTDTQYF

size: NA
D: NA
V: TRBV12-3/TRBV12-4
J: TRBJ2-3
DNA: TGTGCCAGCAGTTTATCCCTTCCGAACTATACGCAGTATTTT
CDR3: CASSLSLPNYTQYF

size: NA
D: NA
V: TRBV3-1
J: TRBJ2-3
DNA: TGTGCCAGCAGTCACGACCCCACTAGCACAGATACGCAGTATTTT
CDR3: CASSHDPTSTDTQYF

size: NA
D: NA
V: TRBV2
J: TRBJ2-1
DNA: TGTGCCAGCGGGTATCCGGGACTCCTGTTCTTC
CDR3: CASGYPGLLFF

size: NA
D: NA
V: TRBV20-1
J: TRBJ1-1
DNA: TGCAGTGCTAGAGAGGCAGGGACGAACACTGAAGCTTTCTTT
CDR3: CSAREAGTNTEAFF

size: NA
D: NA
V: TRBV5-1
J: TRBJ1-1
DNA: TGCGCCAGCAGCGGGAATACAAGGCCGGCAGCTGAAGCTTTCTTT
CDR3: CASSGNTRPAAEAFF

size: few
D: NA
V: TRBV5-1
J: TRBJ2-2
DNA: TGCGCCAGCAGCTCGTCCCTGAGTACCGGGGAGCTGTTTTTT
CDR3: CASSSSLSTGELFF

size: few
D: NA
V: TRBV10-3
J: TRBJ1-5
DNA: TGTGCCATCAGCCCAAACATGAATCAGCCCCAGCATTTT
CDR3: CAISPNMNQPQHF

size: few
D: NA
V: TRBV12-3/TRBV12-4
J: TRBJ2-3
DNA: TGTGCCAGCAGTACCGAACTAGACTTCACAGATACGCAGTATTTT
CDR3: CASSTELDFTDTQYF

size: NA
D: TRBD1
V: TRBV7-2
J: TRBJ1-1
DNA: TGTGCCAGCAGCCCCCGGACAGGACAGTACACTGAAGCTTTCTTT
CDR3: CASSPRTGQYTEAFF

size: few
D: TRBD2
V: TRBV11-1
J: TRBJ2-7
DNA: TGTGCCAGCAGCTGGGACACCGGACTAGCGGGAGTTGGCACCTACGAGCAGTACTTC
CDR3: CASSWDTGLAGVGTYEQYF

size: NA
D: TRBD1
V: TRBV2
J: TRBJ1-4
DNA: TGTGCCAGCACCTACAGGGGGCTGAACGAAAAACTGTTTTTT
CDR3: CASTYRGLNEKLFF

size: many
D: NA
V: TRBV6-5
J: TRBJ2-3
DNA: TGTGCCAGCAGTTACGGGACAACTAGCACAGATACGCAGTATTTT
CDR3: CASSYGTTSTDTQYF

size: few
D: NA
V: TRBV5-6
J: TRBJ2-7
DNA: TGTGCCAGCAGCTTGCCTTTTAGCTCCTACGAGCAGTACTTC
CDR3: CASSLPFSSYEQYF

size: NA
D: NA
V: TRBV3-1
J: TRBJ1-3
DNA: TGTGCCAGCTGTCTTTTGTTCGGGCCCGAGCCCGACTCTGGAAACACCATATATTTT
CDR3: CASCLLFGPEPDSGNTIYF

size: many
D: NA
V: TRBV6-2/TRBV6-3
J: TRBJ2-3
DNA: TGTGCCAGCAGCCTAACGAGAGATACGCAGTATTTT
CDR3: CASSLTRDTQYF

size: many
D: TRBD2
V: TRBV4-1
J: TRBJ2-3
DNA: TGCGCCAGCAGCCCGACAGCGGGATGGTCGACAGATACGCAGTATTTT
CDR3: CASSPTAGWSTDTQYF

size: NA
D: NA
V: TRBV11-2
J: TRBJ1-1
DNA: TGTGCCAGCAGCTCCCGGGCGGGCAGAGAAGCTTTCTTT
CDR3: CASSSRAGREAFF

size: NA
D: TRBD1
V: TRBV4-1
J: TRBJ2-3
DNA: TGCGCCAGCAGCCAAGCGACAGGGGGCACAGATACGCAGTATTTT
CDR3: CASSQATGGTDTQYF

size: few
D: NA
V: TRBV5-6
J: TRBJ2-1
DNA: TGTGCCACCGGCCTCTATAGGGACTACAATGAGCAGTTCTTC
CDR3: CATGLYRDYNEQFF

size: few
D: NA
V: TRBV19
J: TRBJ1-1
DNA: TGTGCCAGTAGTTACAGTTTCACTGAAGCTTTCTTT
CDR3: CASSYSFTEAFF

size: few
D: NA
V: TRBV5-5
J: TRBJ1-5
DNA: TGTGCCAGCAGCCGAGAGGATCAGCCCCAGCATTTT
CDR3: CASSREDQPQHF

size: NA
D: NA
V: TRBV5-1
J: TRBJ2-1
DNA: TGCGCCAGCAGCTTGGAACCGTTAAACAATGAGCAGTTCTTC
CDR3: CASSLEPLNNEQFF